These 11 T cell receptor beta chains share one sample of origin, sequenced in a study of T cells in tuberculosis. Generated by immunoSEQ multiplex PCR, the TCRdb table keeps only in-frame clones and is missing some. This table has about 35,000 clones, 85% to 95% appearing once. Input material: PBMCs. All receptors come from a donor between 10 and 35 years old with latent tuberculosis or without tuberculosis infection. Some clones in this sample may be carry-over from other donors' samples.

The chain uses TRBV9 and TRBJ2-1; possibly TRBD2 for D (7 bases). V lost 4 bases to trimming and J lost 3 bases, with 20 bases between them. Germline CDR1 reads SGDLS; CDR2 reads YYNGEE. The CDR3 extends over 17 amino acids. The CDR3 protein is CASSSLGGGGGYNEQFF. The DNA for the CDR3 is TGTGCCAGCAGCTCCCTTGGTGGGGGAGGGGGCTACAATGAGCAGTTCTTC. The full variable domain, in which reference TRBV9 and TRBJ2-1 provide the parts outside the CDR3, is DSGVTQTPKHLITATGQRVTLRCSPRSGDLSVYWYQQSLDQGLQFLIQYYNGEERAKGNILERFSAQQFPDLHSELNLSSLELGDSALYFCASSSLGGGGGYNEQFFGPGTRLTVL.

This clone has only one observation. This chain uses TRBV7-9 with TRBJ2-7; the D is unclear. The germline gives CDR1 SEHNR, CDR2 FQNEAQ (reference sequence). CDR3 length equals 15 residues. The V gene lost 5 bases and the J gene lost 0 bases, with 14 bases spanning the gap. The CDR3 DNA is TGTGCCAGCAGCCCTAGGATATCGAGCTCCTACGAGCAGTACTTC. Its protein product is CASSPRISSSYEQYF.

V is TRBV7-9 and J is TRBJ1-1; 10 nucleotides line up with TRBD1. V was clipped by 5 bases and J by 4 bases; unmatched bases: 4. The CDR3 has 14 amino acids. Germline values: CDR1 SEHNR, CDR2 FQNEAQ (reference sequence). CDR3 DNA sequence: TGTGCCAGCAGCCGTGGACAGGGGGTCACTGAAGCTTTCTTT. Translation gives CASSRGQGVTEAFF.

The CDR3 sequence: CASSLGPSEQYF. CDR3 sequence (DNA): TGTGCCAGCTCCCTTGGGCCCAGCGAGCAGTACTTC. The gene calls are TRBV18 and TRBJ2-7; D call uncertain. Germline V gives CDR1 KGHSH, CDR2 LQKENI. Between the trimmed V and J ends, which lost 6 bases and 6 bases, there was a span of 12 bases. This CDR3 has 12 residues. Full variable domain (remainder filled in from reference TRBV18 and TRBJ2-7): NAGVMQNPRHLVRRRGQEARLRCSPMKGHSHVYWYRQLPEEGLKFMVYLQKENIIDESGMPKERFSAEFPKEGPSILRIQQVVRGDSAAYFCASSLGPSEQYFGPGTRLTVT.

This clone was seen just once. This rearrangement joins TRBV12-5 to TRBJ2-2, with D perhaps matching TRBD2 (5 bases). Deletions cut 4 bases from V and 5 bases from J, with 5 bases between. The germline gives CDR1 LGHNT, CDR2 FRNRAP. The CDR3 runs to 12 residues. CDR3 residues: CASGSGTGELFF. CDR3 DNA sequence: TGTGCTAGTGGTTCGGGAACCGGGGAGCTGTTTTTT.

The chain links TRBV5-1 to TRBJ1-2; the D gene is possibly TRBD1 (5 bases). The V gene lost 5 bases and the J gene lost 4 bases, with 15 bases spanning the gap. Per germline, CDR1 SGHRS and CDR2 YFSETQ. CDR3 size: 14 residues. CDR3 in DNA: TGCGCCAGCAGACCCACAGGAGAGATCTATGGCTACACCTTC. Protein sequence: CASRPTGEIYGYTF.

V and J are TRBV27 and TRBJ2-3; 12 bases are a match to TRBD2. This CDR3 is 16 amino acids long. Germline values: CDR1 MNHEY, CDR2 SMNVEV (reference sequence). Germline trimming cut 5 bases from V and 4 bases from J; bases unmatched to any gene: 7. CDR3 loop: CASSPRLAGEPDTQYF. The CDR3 DNA follows: TGTGCCAGCAGTCCCCGACTAGCGGGGGAACCAGATACGCAGTATTTT.

The chain employs TRBV6-5 and TRBJ1-5; weak D call: TRBD1 (5 bases). Trimming cost V 0 bases and J 7 bases, with 13 bases left between them. CDR3 length: 15 residues. CDR1 MNHEY and CDR2 SVGAGI come from the germline V gene. Here the CDR3 DNA reads TGTGCCAGCAGTTACTCGGGAGGACAAGACCAGCCCCAGCATTTT. Protein product: CASSYSGGQDQPQHF.

CDR3 sequence (DNA): TGCGCCAGCAGGGAGGGCAGCACAGATACGCAGTATTTT. Protein sequence: CASREGSTDTQYF. The genes are TRBV5-1 and TRBJ2-3, with D tentatively TRBD2 (6 bases). The V gene's germline CDR1 is SGHRS and CDR2 YFSETQ. The ends were cut back, 5 bases at V and 0 bases at J, with 7 bases in the middle. The CDR3 sequence is 13 residues long.

This clone showed up just once. This chain connects TRBV28 to TRBJ1-2; 8 nucleotides line up with TRBD1. Germline V gene sequence: CDR1 MDHEN, CDR2 SYDVKM. This CDR3 is 17 amino acids long. V lost 5 bases and J lost 0; bases outside the gene matches: 11. CDR3 region: CASSPGQGLPSNYGYTF. The CDR3 nucleotides are TGTGCCAGCAGTCCCGGACAGGGCCTTCCCTCTAACTATGGCTACACCTTC.

The genes are TRBV5-5 and TRBJ1-1; tentatively, D is TRBD1 (6 bases). Germline V lookup: CDR1 SGHKS, CDR2 YYEKEE (reference sequence). The CDR3 loop spans 13 amino acids. V was clipped by 5 bases and J by 3 bases, with 11 bases between them. CDR3 loop: CASSRPGDTEAFF. The CDR3 region has the DNA TGTGCCAGCAGTCGTCCAGGGGACACTGAAGCTTTCTTT.